A selection of T cell receptor beta chains follows, all from one sample in a study of T-cell memory formation after mild COVID-19. TCRdb independently ran MiXCR on the 5' RACE reads; one entry per CDR3 protein. The table includes around 370,000 distinct CDR3 sequences, 21% detected once. Sequencing used PBMCs or a T cell subset sorted from them (not recorded which). Receptors originate from an adult woman who had mild COVID-19 (a few samples of this study predate the infection). Cell type and time point are not known. The CDR3 runs from the conserved cysteine through the conserved F or W. Fields, in order: V gene, CDR3 protein.

V gene: TRBV30; CDR3 protein: CAWSLGAKNIQYF
V gene: TRBV2; CDR3 protein: CASRGYAGVETQYF
V gene: TRBV6-1; CDR3 protein: CASRGKTGSSYEQYF
V gene: TRBV15; CDR3 protein: CATSRGAGENTGELFF
V gene: TRBV5-1; CDR3 protein: CASSFSSGRITDTQYF
V gene: TRBV7-8; CDR3 protein: CASSFVDSDNYGYTF
V gene: TRBV7-9; CDR3 protein: CASSFPIQGGNTEAFF
V gene: TRBV5-1; CDR3 protein: CASSLAGGNQETQYF
V gene: TRBV12-3/TRBV12-4; CDR3 protein: CASIKHRGSSGYTF
V gene: TRBV6-1; CDR3 protein: CASSEAERGSYNEQFF
V gene: TRBV5-4; CDR3 protein: CASGTSGTIEQYF
V gene: TRBV7-8; CDR3 protein: CASSPGTSGGLSYEQYF
V gene: TRBV2; CDR3 protein: CASRVTGVITNEKLFF
V gene: TRBV7-7; CDR3 protein: CASSLAASNTGELFF
V gene: TRBV5-1; CDR3 protein: CASSSTLRGVVEQFF
V gene: TRBV7-3; CDR3 protein: CASSLTTRTEAFF
V gene: TRBV7-2; CDR3 protein: CASSLGPAGSSTDTQYF
V gene: TRBV12-3/TRBV12-4; CDR3 protein: CASSLGSGSPLHF
V gene: TRBV9; CDR3 protein: CASSPTSGASNEQFF
V gene: TRBV6-5; CDR3 protein: CASSKSSGVLNEQFF
V gene: TRBV24-1; CDR3 protein: CATSDHLAGGRTGELFF
V gene: TRBV27; CDR3 protein: CASSFLGRQAFF
V gene: TRBV12-3/TRBV12-4; CDR3 protein: CASRPAGAGEKLFF
V gene: TRBV20-1; CDR3 protein: CSASPATGFTPEQYF
V gene: TRBV5-1; CDR3 protein: CASSWGTGKVDTEAFF
V gene: TRBV6-1; CDR3 protein: CASSETGGFLYEQYF
V gene: TRBV6-5; CDR3 protein: CASTSQRAEAFF
V gene: TRBV3-1; CDR3 protein: CASSRNSATNEKLFF
V gene: TRBV5-1; CDR3 protein: CASSLAWEASDTQYF
V gene: TRBV6-5; CDR3 protein: CASTPPGGQDYEQYF
V gene: TRBV5-1; CDR3 protein: CASSRQGEGTGELFF
V gene: TRBV12-3/TRBV12-4; CDR3 protein: CASSPRAGHKNIQYF
V gene: TRBV4-1; CDR3 protein: CASSPRTGESTEAFF
V gene: TRBV5-6; CDR3 protein: CASSPGRKSTDTQYF
V gene: TRBV5-1; CDR3 protein: CASSLEHIASYEQYF
V gene: TRBV7-2; CDR3 protein: CASSLQAGGSGLARETQYF
V gene: TRBV12-3/TRBV12-4; CDR3 protein: CASSTVFGPWTEAFF
V gene: TRBV20-1; CDR3 protein: CSARPLGSGDTQYF
V gene: TRBV20-1; CDR3 protein: CSALDPHADTQYF
V gene: TRBV24-1; CDR3 protein: CATSDLAGSSYNEQFF
V gene: TRBV4-1; CDR3 protein: CASSQYRKAGGETQYF
V gene: TRBV24-1; CDR3 protein: CATSENTDTQYF
V gene: TRBV12-3/TRBV12-4; CDR3 protein: CASSFGAGTGPNEQFF
V gene: TRBV5-1; CDR3 protein: CASSPGVGDINEQFF
V gene: TRBV7-9; CDR3 protein: CASSSARAAGYEQYF
V gene: TRBV7-3; CDR3 protein: CASSLSQSGGEQFF
V gene: TRBV5-1; CDR3 protein: CASSLSTGTYEQYF
V gene: TRBV2; CDR3 protein: CASSAGPGLADEQFF
V gene: TRBV7-2; CDR3 protein: CASSPRGGIYNEQFF
V gene: TRBV7-9; CDR3 protein: CASSRGLAGYTQYF